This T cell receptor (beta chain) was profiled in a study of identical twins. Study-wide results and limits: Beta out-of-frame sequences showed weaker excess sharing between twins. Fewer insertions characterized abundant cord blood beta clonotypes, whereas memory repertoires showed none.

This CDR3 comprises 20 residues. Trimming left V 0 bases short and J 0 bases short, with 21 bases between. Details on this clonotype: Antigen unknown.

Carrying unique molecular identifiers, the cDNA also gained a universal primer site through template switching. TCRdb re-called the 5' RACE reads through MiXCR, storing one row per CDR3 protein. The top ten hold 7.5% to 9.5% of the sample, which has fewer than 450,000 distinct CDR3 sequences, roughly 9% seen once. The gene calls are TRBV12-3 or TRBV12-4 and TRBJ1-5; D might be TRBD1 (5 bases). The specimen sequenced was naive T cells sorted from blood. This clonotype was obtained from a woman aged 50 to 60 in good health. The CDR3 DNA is TGTGCCAGCAGTTTAGCGCGACAAGGGCCTAGGGGTTATAGCAATCAGCCCCAGCATTTT. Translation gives CASSLARQGPRGYSNQPQHF.